The 8 T cell receptor beta chains below all came from one sample that was sequenced in a study of radiotherapy plus CTLA-4 blockade in lung cancer. Repertoires were generated with immunoSEQ multiplex PCR, while TCRdb's copy carries only in-frame clones and drops some. The table shows almost 55,000 clones, with around 85% occurring only once. The specimen comprised peripheral blood, sampled from a patient treated with radiotherapy plus ipilimumab. Receptors were obtained from a human donor with non-small cell lung cancer who had a partial response to radiotherapy plus ipilimumab.

The V call is TRBV9, the J call TRBJ1-2; 8 positions match TRBD1. The germline V gene encodes CDR1 SGDLS and CDR2 YYNGEE. CDR3 size: 17 residues. V trimming: 3 bases; J trimming: 4 bases; junction bases outside the gene matches: 14. CDR3 in amino acids: CASSESHYRGKFYGYTF. DNA of the CDR3: TGTGCCAGCAGCGAATCCCATTACAGGGGGAAATTCTATGGCTACACCTTC.

This chain uses TRBV5-1 with TRBJ2-3; 12 nucleotides line up with TRBD2. The V and J ends lost 4 bases and 2 bases, in that order; junction bases with no gene match: 8. This CDR3 contains 17 residues. Per germline, CDR1 SGHRS and CDR2 YFSETQ. The CDR3 region has the DNA TGCGCCAGCAGCATAACTAGCGGGGGGACTAACACAGATACGCAGTATTTT. It codes for CASSITSGGTNTDTQYF.

The chain uses TRBV5-4 and TRBJ2-1, with D maybe TRBD1 (6 bases). CDR1 SGHNT and CDR2 YYREEE come from the germline V gene (reference sequence). V was trimmed by 0 bases and J by 6 bases, leaving 16 bases between them. The CDR3 consists of 16 residues. CDR3 nucleotide sequence: TGTGCCAGCAGCTTGGTGCGCCAGGGGAGTCGCAATGAGCAGTTCTTC. This encodes CASSLVRQGSRNEQFF.

The chain uses TRBV28 and TRBJ2-2; 12 bases are shared with TRBD1. The CDR3 runs to 16 residues. Germline V gene lookup returns CDR1 MDHEN and CDR2 SYDVKM. Trimming cost V 6 bases and J 6 bases; bases outside gene matches: 8. The CDR3 sequence is CASRLGDRGRAGELFF. The CDR3 DNA sequence: TGTGCCAGCAGACTCGGGGACAGGGGGCGGGCCGGGGAGCTGTTTTTT.

The sample holds a few counts of this clone. The CDR3 loop is CASSEGTSGFYNEQFF. In DNA, the CDR3 is TGTGCCAGCAGTGAAGGGACTAGCGGGTTTTACAATGAGCAGTTCTTC. The chain links TRBV6-1 to TRBJ2-1, with 11 bases lining up with TRBD2. The J segment lost 4 bases and the V segment lost 1 base, leaving 3 bases of the junction unmatched. Germline-derived CDR1 and CDR2 are MNHNS and SASEGT. The CDR3 loop spans 16 amino acids.

This clone was seen a few times. This chain joins TRBV7-2 and TRBJ2-1; D might be TRBD2 (6 bases). The CDR3 runs 17 residues. V was shortened by 1 base and J by 12 bases, with 25 bases between the two germline ends. Germline V lookup: CDR1 SGHTA, CDR2 FQGNSA. For the CDR3, the DNA is TGTGCCAGCAGCTTAGTAATCCTGAGGAGGGAGGAAATGGGGCAGTTCTTC. Amino acid sequence: CASSLVILRREEMGQFF.

The rearrangement uses TRBV7-7 and TRBJ2-5; 10 bases fit TRBD2. Germline CDR1 reads SSHAT; CDR2 reads FNYEAQ (reference sequence). This CDR3 comprises 15 residues. J was trimmed by 5 bases and V by 5 bases; bases with no gene match: 8. CDR3 DNA: TGTGCCAGCAGCGTATCTAGCGGGGGTGGGGAGACCCAGTACTTC. Residues: CASSVSSGGGETQYF.

The chain is built from TRBV6-5 and TRBJ2-3, with TRBD1 matching 8 bases. V dropped 6 bases and J dropped 6; count of bases not matched to a gene: 8. Germline-derived CDR1 and CDR2 are MNHEY and SVGAGI. This CDR3 has 14 amino acids. In nucleotides, the CDR3 is TGTGCCAGCAGCTCAATAGGACAGGGTGATACGCAGTATTTT. As protein: CASSSIGQGDTQYF.